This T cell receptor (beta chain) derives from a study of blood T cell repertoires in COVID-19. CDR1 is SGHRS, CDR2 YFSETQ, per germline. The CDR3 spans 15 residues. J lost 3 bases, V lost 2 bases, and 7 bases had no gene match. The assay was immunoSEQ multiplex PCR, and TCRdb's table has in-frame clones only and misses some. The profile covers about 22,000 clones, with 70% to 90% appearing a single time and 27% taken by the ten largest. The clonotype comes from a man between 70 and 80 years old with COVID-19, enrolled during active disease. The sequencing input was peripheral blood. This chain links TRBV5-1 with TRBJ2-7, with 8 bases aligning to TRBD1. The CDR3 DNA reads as TGCGCCAGCAGCTTTGACGACAGGGGAAGCTACGAGCAGTACTTC. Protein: CASSFDDRGSYEQYF. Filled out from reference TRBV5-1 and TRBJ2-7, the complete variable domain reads KAGVTQTPRYLIKTRGQQVTLSCSPISGHRSVSWYQQTPGQGLQFLFEYFSETQRNKGNFPGRFSGRQFSNSRSEMNVSTLELGDSALYLCASSFDDRGSYEQYFGPGTRLTVT.